This T cell receptor (beta chain) was captured by sequencing in a study of T cells in Graves' hyperthyroidism and ophthalmopathy. Whole-study results and caveats: With a median lead of around 6.7 months before onset, the model predicted ophthalmopathy.

TCR beta CDR3 sequences were amplified from RNA transcripts. When the TCR CDR3 underwent first-round RT-PCR, the HTBI primer set was used. TCRdb called the multiplex PCR reads again in MiXCR, with one record for every CDR3 protein. The sample consists of some 700,000 distinct CDR3 sequences, roughly 17% of them appearing once. This clonotype showed up just a few times. Its antigen is as yet unknown. Each diagnosis drew on symptoms, thyroxine, TRAb, thyroid ultrasound and orbital computed tomography findings. The PBMCs had their origin in more than 9.5 ml of fresh peripheral blood. The receptor was isolated from a man aged 45-60 years with Graves' hyperthyroidism. Material for sequencing was blood.

The CDR3 here is CASSFQLAGLATDTQYF. The CDR3 DNA reads as TGTGCCAGCAGTTTCCAACTAGCGGGCCTTGCCACAGATACGCAGTATTTT. J is TRBJ2-3 and V is TRBV28; 9 nucleotides agree with TRBD2. Trimming cost V 3 bases and J 2 bases; bases outside gene matches: 9. Germline values: CDR1 MDHEN, CDR2 SYDVKM. The CDR3 runs to 17 residues.